The clone carrying this TCR beta chain was recorded many times. Trimming removed 8 bases at V and 0 bases at J, with 17 bases between. CDR1 DFQATT and CDR2 SNEGSKA come from the germline V gene (reference sequence). The CDR3 consists of 15 residues. The data are from a study of T-cell reconstitution after alpha-beta-depleted transplantation in children. A TCRbeta library incorporating unique molecular identifiers was prepared. Via MiXCR, TCRdb re-called the PCR reads, giving one row per CDR3 protein. The sample carries approximately 800,000 distinct CDR3 sequences, roughly 15% recorded once. The receptor comes from a male patient aged 5 to 17 who had a stem cell transplant for acute lymphoblastic leukemia, so the T cells may come from the graft donor. Material: PBMCs, mostly from graft donor cells, obtained 360 days after TCRalphabeta/CD19-depleted stem cell transplant. The chain carries TRBV20-1 and TRBJ1-5; tentative D call: TRBD1 (5 bases). CDR3 in amino acids: CSTGRVPFSNQPQHF. The DNA of the CDR3 is TGCAGTACCGGCAGGGTACCTTTTAGCAATCAGCCCCAGCATTTT.